These 24 T cell receptor beta chains were all obtained from the same sample, sequenced in a study of beta chain features in type 1 diabetes (dated by TCRdb to 2017 to 2018). The paper as a whole reports these results and caveats: A moderate but significant shortening of TCRB CDR3 length was observed in type 1 diabetes patients in all four CD4+ subsets.

Library preparation employed the immunoSEQ multiplex PCR assay. The entire isolated RNA was reverse transcribed using the High Capacity cDNA Reverse Transcription Kit, and thus expressed TCRB transcripts were sequenced. TCRdb holds this immuneACCESS table with in-frame rearrangements only. Some clones are missing; in checked studies, unresolved V genes explain under half, and the rest has no known cause. Present in this sample are a few hundred thousand clones, 8% to 10% of which were seen just once. About 0.6% of the sample belongs to the ten largest clones. These receptors are not linked to any known antigen. The sequencing sample was made of central memory CD4+ T cells from blood. These receptors originate from a man between 25 and 39 years old with type 1 diabetes.

This clone was observed a few times. J is TRBJ1-1 and V is TRBV7-9; TRBD1 is a possible D gene (5 bases). Germline V gene sequence: CDR1 SEHNR, CDR2 FQNEAQ (reference sequence). The CDR3 contains 16 residues. V was pared by 0 bases and J by 0 bases, with 11 bases between. The CDR3 DNA is TGTGCCAGCAGCTTAGCCGGGGGGGAAATGAACACTGAAGCTTTCTTT. Protein: CASSLAGGEMNTEAFF. Drawing the rest from reference TRBV7-9 and TRBJ1-1, the complete variable domain is DTGVSQNPRHKITKRGQNVTFRCDPISEHNRLYWYRQTLGQGPEFLTYFQNEAQLEKSRLLSDRFSAERPKGSFSTLEIQRTEQGDSAMYLCASSLAGGEMNTEAFFGQGTRLTVV.

This clone was seen more than once but under ten times. The rearrangement joins TRBV4-2 to TRBJ1-4, with D tentatively TRBD1 (5 bases). Germline V gene sequence: CDR1 LGHNA, CDR2 YNFKEQ. Trimming removed 4 bases at V and 5 bases at J, with 14 bases between. This CDR3 comprises 15 residues. CDR3 loop: CASSLPGTDNEKLFF. Written as DNA, the CDR3 is TGTGCCAGCAGCCTCCCCGGGACGGACAATGAAAAACTGTTTTTT.

V and J are TRBV2 and TRBJ1-1; D unclear. The CDR3 consists of 12 residues. The germline CDR1 and CDR2 sequences are SNHLY and FYNNEI. V was clipped by 4 bases and J by 3 bases, with 6 bases between them. CDR3 amino acids: CASSGDYTEAFF. The CDR3 DNA sequence: TGTGCCAGCAGTGGAGACTACACTGAAGCTTTCTTT. Variable domain in full (rest from reference TRBV2 and TRBJ1-1): EPEVTQTPSHQVTQMGQEVILRCVPISNHLYFYWYRQILGQKVEFLVSFYNNEISEKSEIFDDQFSVERPDGSNFTLKIRSTKLEDSAMYFCASSGDYTEAFFGQGTRLTVV.

This clone was seen only a few times. This rearrangement joins TRBV7-2 to TRBJ1-5, with a possible D match to TRBD1 (5 bases). The V end was cut by 2 bases, the J end by 4 bases, with 9 bases between. Germline V gene sequence: CDR1 SGHTA, CDR2 FQGNSA. There are 14 residues in the CDR3. This CDR3 is CASSLIRANQPQHF. DNA of the CDR3: TGTGCCAGCAGCTTAATCAGGGCTAATCAGCCCCAGCATTTT.

This clone was seen more than once but under ten times. CDR3 nucleotides: TGTGCCAGCAGTTTAGACCCGACATGGGGGGAGCTGTTTTTT. Amino acids: CASSLDPTWGELFF. The chain joins TRBV27 to TRBJ2-2; no reliable D call. Looked up from germline, CDR1 is MNHEY and CDR2 is SMNVEV (reference sequence). The CDR3 covers 14 residues. With 2 bases removed from V and 8 bases from J, the gap between germline ends came to 12 bases.

This clone was found a few times. The chain couples TRBV18 to TRBJ2-2; the match to TRBD2 covers 15 bases. Germline lookup yields CDR1 KGHSH and CDR2 LQKENI. This CDR3 region has 18 residues. The V and J ends lost 2 bases and 0 bases, in that order; junction bases with no gene match: 1. The CDR3 here is CASSPGLAGGPNTGELFF. The CDR3 bases are TGTGCCAGCTCACCAGGACTAGCGGGAGGGCCGAACACCGGGGAGCTGTTTTTT.

This clone has more than one count but fewer than ten. CDR3 nucleotide sequence: TGTGCCAGCAGTATAGGGGGCGGGGGAAACACCATATATTTT. Translated: CASSIGGGGNTIYF. The V and J genes are TRBV28 and TRBJ1-3; TRBD1 aligns across 7 bases. Unmatched junction bases numbered 5, after V lost 5 bases and J lost 4 bases. This CDR3 is built from 14 residues. Germline CDR1 is MDHEN and CDR2 is SYDVKM. The variable domain in full, completed from reference TRBV28 and TRBJ1-3, reads DVKVTQSSRYLVKRTGEKVFLECVQDMDHENMFWYRQDPGLGLRLIYFSYDVKMKEKGDIPEGYSVSREKKERFSLILESASTNQTSMYLCASSIGGGGNTIYFGEGSWLTVV.

This clone was detected many times. V is TRBV4-3 and J is TRBJ2-3, with a possible D match to TRBD2 (5 bases). V was pared by 4 bases and J by 4 bases, with 21 bases between. Germline V gene lookup returns CDR1 LGHNA and CDR2 YSLEER. The CDR3 has 17 residues. The CDR3 DNA is TGCGCCAGCAGCCGGCCCAGAGAGGGCGGTGAGGCAGATACGCAGTATTTT. This gives the protein CASSRPREGGEADTQYF.

The table lists this clone with a few counts. The J gene is TRBJ1-5, the V gene TRBV18, with a tentative D call TRBD1 (6 bases). V gave up 3 bases and J gave up 0 bases, with 12 bases separating them. Per germline, CDR1 KGHSH and CDR2 LQKENI. This CDR3 region has 16 residues. CDR3 sequence reads: CASSPSQDSSNQPQHF. In DNA form, the CDR3 reads TGTGCCAGCTCACCCTCACAGGACAGTAGCAATCAGCCCCAGCATTTT.

The chain has TRBV5-1 and TRBJ2-5; tentative D call: TRBD1 (6 bases). The CDR3 sequence is 14 residues long. Deletions cut 1 base from V and 5 bases from J, with 12 bases between. Germline V gene data show CDR1 as SGHRS and CDR2 as YFSETQ. CDR3 protein: CASSLQGIGETQYF. The CDR3 DNA reads as TGCGCCAGCAGCTTGCAGGGGATAGGGGAGACCCAGTACTTC.

This clone was counted between two and nine times. The V and J genes are TRBV28 and TRBJ2-7; D may be TRBD1 (5 bases). Germline V gene data show CDR1 as MDHEN and CDR2 as SYDVKM. CDR3 length: 15 amino acids. The V end lost 5 bases, the J end lost 1 base, and 15 bases lay between the germline ends. The CDR3 protein is CASSPHRTPSYEQYF. The CDR3, as DNA: TGTGCCAGCAGTCCCCACCGGACACCATCCTACGAGCAGTACTTC.

DNA for the CDR3: TGCGCCAGCAGCTGGACCCTTGGACAGGGAAGCTCCTACAATGAGCAGTTCTTC. This translates into CASSWTLGQGSSYNEQFF. The chain has TRBV5-1 and TRBJ2-1; 8 bases are a match to TRBD1. The CDR3 contains 18 residues. Germline-derived CDR1 and CDR2 are SGHRS and YFSETQ. V was pared by 3 bases and J by 0 bases, with 11 bases of the junction left unmatched.

This clone was detected ten times or more. V is TRBV5-6 and J is TRBJ2-2, with 9 bases aligning to TRBD2. In germline, CDR1 is SGHDT, CDR2 YYEEEE. The junction had 4 bases not matched to a gene; V was cut back by 4 bases and J by 0 bases. This CDR3 is built from 16 residues. CDR3 sequence: CASSLTSGSNTGELFF. The CDR3 nucleotides read TGTGCCAGCAGCCTGACTAGCGGTTCGAACACCGGGGAGCTGTTTTTT.

As concerns this clone: Germline and junction disagree at one end, which may indicate a read error. The CDR3 coding sequence is TGCGCCAGCAGCCAATTCACAGGGGAAGGGTATGGCTACACCTTC. Translated, it gives CASSQFTGEGYGYTF. The chain carries TRBV7-9 and TRBJ1-2; 7 nucleotides line up with TRBD1. Germline values: CDR1 SEHNR, CDR2 FQNEAQ (reference sequence). The CDR3 covers 15 residues. The full variable domain, with the rest looked up from reference TRBV7-9 and TRBJ1-2, is DTGVSQNPRHKITKRGQNVTFRCDPISEHNRLYWYRQTLGQGPEFLTYFQNEAQLEKSRLLSDRFSAERPKGSFSTLEIQRTEQGDSAMYLCASSQFTGEGYGYTFGSGTRLTVV.

The CDR3 region is CASSPGQGGFEQYF. The CDR3 region has the DNA TGTGCCAGCAGCCCTGGACAGGGGGGATTCGAGCAGTACTTC. The V call is TRBV7-9, the J call TRBJ2-7, with 10 positions matching TRBD1. CDR1 and CDR2 (germline): SEHNR, FQNEAQ (reference sequence). This CDR3 region has 14 residues. The ends lost 5 bases at V and 6 bases at J; junction bases unmatched: 7.

The chain joins TRBV2 to TRBJ2-4; TRBD1 matches 7 bases. J gave up 3 bases and V 4 bases, and 9 bases lay outside the gene matches. The CDR3 is made up of 16 amino acids. Germline V gene data show CDR1 as SNHLY and CDR2 as FYNNEI. The DNA for the CDR3 is TGTGCCAGCAGTGGAGCCGACAGGGTTAGCAAAAACATTCAGTACTTC. As protein: CASSGADRVSKNIQYF.

This clone occurred a few times. Other DNA variants within this sample encode the same CDR3. The gene calls are TRBV7-3 and TRBJ2-7; no clear D gene. The CDR3 totals 12 residues. Trimming took 3 bases from V and 3 from J, leaving 6 bases between them. In germline, CDR1 is SGHTA, CDR2 FQGTGA. In DNA form, the CDR3 reads TGTGCCAGCAGCTTTGCATACTACGAGCAGTACTTC. Protein: CASSFAYYEQYF.

This clone turned up a few times. The rearrangement links TRBV6-6 to TRBJ2-3, with D perhaps assigned TRBD1 or TRBD2 (5 bases each). This CDR3 is built from 14 residues. CDR1 and CDR2 from the germline V gene are MNHNY and SVGAGI (reference sequence). V was cut by 2 bases and J by 0 bases, with 6 bases left in between. CDR3 nucleotide sequence: TGTGCCAGCAGTTACCGGGACAGCACAGATACGCAGTATTTT. Its protein product is CASSYRDSTDTQYF.

This chain connects TRBV7-9 to TRBJ1-4, with D unresolved. Trimming took off 5 bases at V and 13 bases at J, with 20 bases between the two ends. The CDR3 covers 14 residues. Germline V lookup: CDR1 SEHNR, CDR2 FQNEAQ (reference sequence). This chain's CDR3 is CASSPPSAIDRLFF. CDR3 nucleotides: TGTGCCAGCAGCCCCCCTTCAGCCATAGATAGACTGTTTTTT.

This clone was observed at least ten times. The V call is TRBV7-9, the J call TRBJ2-7; no definite D call. Trimming stripped 5 bases from V and 5 bases from J, with 19 bases between. CDR1 is SEHNR and CDR2 is FQNEAQ in the germline V gene (reference sequence). The CDR3 sequence is 15 residues long. The CDR3 coding sequence is TGTGCCAGCAGCCCCGGTGGTACAACCCTGGACGAGCAGTACTTC. Its translation: CASSPGGTTLDEQYF.

Worth noting for this clone: Other DNA sequences in this specimen translate into the identical CDR3. The rearrangement uses TRBV27 and TRBJ1-5; perhaps TRBD1 as D (6 bases). V was pared by 4 bases and J by 0 bases, with 13 bases between. This CDR3 has 16 residues. CDR1 is MNHEY and CDR2 is SMNVEV in the germline V gene (reference sequence). CDR3 sequence: CASSSGGGYSNQPQHF. CDR3 coding DNA: TGTGCCAGCAGTTCCGGGGGCGGGTATAGCAATCAGCCCCAGCATTTT.

This clone was detected only a few times. This rearrangement joins TRBV6-6 to TRBJ2-1; D gene ambiguous. Germline CDR1 MNHNY, CDR2 SVGAGI (reference sequence). V shed 6 bases and J shed 8 bases, with 20 bases lying between them. This CDR3 contains 15 residues. The CDR3 coding sequence is TGTGCCAGCAGGCACGCAAAAGGTCCAAGTGATGAGCAGTTCTTC. As protein: CASRHAKGPSDEQFF.

The DNA for the CDR3 is TGTGCCAGTAGTATATTGGCAGGGGCACATCAGCCCCAGCATTTT. This sequence encodes CASSILAGAHQPQHF. This chain links TRBV19 with TRBJ1-5, with a possible D match to TRBD1 (6 bases). V was trimmed by 2 bases and J by 5 bases, leaving 13 bases between them. CDR1 and CDR2 from the germline V gene are LNHDA and SQIVND (reference sequence). This CDR3 is built from 15 residues.

This chain connects TRBV7-2 to TRBJ2-7, with D unclear. Trimming cost V 5 bases and J 8 bases, with 19 bases left between them. The CDR3 has 14 amino acids. CDR1 and CDR2 from the germline V gene are SGHTA and FQGNSA. The CDR3 DNA follows: TGTGCCAGCAGCCAGACCAATACTGCTACGAAGCAGTACTTC. Protein sequence: CASSQTNTATKQYF.